The 29 T cell receptor beta chains in this list originate from one sample, sequenced in a study of somatic mutations in cytotoxic T cells in rheumatoid arthritis. TCRdb's table, derived via immunoSEQ multiplex PCR, lists solely in-frame clones and lacks some. There are approximately 15,000 clones in the sample; roughly 80% occur only once, and roughly 4.4% lies in the top ten. The sequencing sample was made of CD8+ T cells sorted from blood. These receptors all come from an adult with rheumatoid arthritis.

The V and J genes are TRBV14 and TRBJ2-7; possibly TRBD1 or TRBD2 for D (5 bases each). The germline V gene has CDR1 SGHDN and CDR2 FVKESK. The CDR3 extends over 17 amino acids. Trimming shortened V by 2 bases and J by 7 bases, and 24 bases separated the two germline ends. For the CDR3, the DNA is TGTGCCAGCAGCCAAAGGATAGGGGACCGACGAATTGAGGAGCAGTACTTC. Translating it yields CASSQRIGDRRIEEQYF.

V is TRBV5-5 and J is TRBJ2-7; TRBD1 or TRBD2 may be the D gene (6 bases each). The germline V gene has CDR1 SGHKS and CDR2 YYEKEE (reference sequence). The CDR3 is 12 amino acids. The V gene lost 3 bases and the J gene lost 7 bases, with 11 bases spanning the gap. The CDR3 DNA follows: TGTGCCAGCAGCTGGGGGGCCCGGGAGCAGTACTTC. Its protein product is CASSWGAREQYF.

The chain couples TRBV7-8 to TRBJ2-1; unclear D gene. V lost 1 base, J lost 1 base, and 5 bases lay in between. The CDR3 runs 14 residues. Germline V gene lookup returns CDR1 SGHVS and CDR2 FQNEAQ. CDR3 amino acids: CASSLVDSYNEQFF. As DNA, the CDR3 is TGTGCCAGCAGCTTAGTGGATTCCTACAATGAGCAGTTCTTC.

The rearrangement links TRBV5-1 to TRBJ1-2; 7 nucleotides match TRBD1. After removal of 4 bases from V and 2 bases from J, the junction contained 14 bases not matched to a gene. CDR1 SGHRS and CDR2 YFSETQ come from the germline V gene. CDR3 length: 17 amino acids. In DNA form, the CDR3 reads TGCGCCAGCAGCGGGAACAGGGGCCTATCTGCGAACTATGGCTACACCTTC. It is translated as CASSGNRGLSANYGYTF.

V gene TRBV5-8 combines with J gene TRBJ2-5; a weak D match, TRBD1 (7 bases). The CDR3 runs to 13 residues. V was clipped by 7 bases and J by 2 bases, with 12 bases between them. Germline V lookup: CDR1 SGHTS, CDR2 YDEGEE. DNA of the CDR3: TGTGCCAGCTCAGGGGGGCAGCAAGAGACCCAGTACTTC. Amino acids: CASSGGQQETQYF.

This rearrangement joins TRBV6-1 to TRBJ2-7, with 10 bases aligning to TRBD2. The CDR3 length is 15 residues. CDR1 and CDR2 from the germline V gene are MNHNS and SASEGT. V dropped 2 bases and J dropped 4; count of bases not matched to a gene: 5. The CDR3 is CASSESGGAAYEQYF. The DNA of the CDR3 is TGTGCCAGCAGTGAAAGCGGGGGGGCCGCATACGAGCAGTACTTC.

The sample holds a few counts of this clone. This chain connects TRBV9 to TRBJ1-2; TRBD1 is a possible D gene (6 bases). Germline-derived CDR1 and CDR2 are SGDLS and YYNGEE. This CDR3 contains 12 residues. The V end lost 2 bases, the J end lost 8 bases, and 10 bases lay between the germline ends. The DNA for the CDR3 is TGTGCCAGCAGCGTGGGGGCGCGGGGCTACACCTTC. Protein: CASSVGARGYTF. The full variable domain, with the rest looked up from reference TRBV9 and TRBJ1-2, is DSGVTQTPKHLITATGQRVTLRCSPRSGDLSVYWYQQSLDQGLQFLIQYYNGEERAKGNILERFSAQQFPDLHSELNLSSLELGDSALYFCASSVGARGYTFGSGTRLTVV.

This clone was seen a single time. This chain uses TRBV28 with TRBJ2-1; D is perhaps TRBD1 or TRBD2 (6 bases each). With 5 bases removed from V and 8 bases from J, the gap between germline ends came to 25 bases. CDR1 and CDR2 (germline): MDHEN, SYDVKM. This CDR3 spans 17 amino acids. CDR3: CASSPGLGTRAQDEQFF. The CDR3 region has the DNA TGTGCCAGCAGTCCGGGACTCGGGACACGGGCCCAGGATGAGCAGTTCTTC. Full variable domain (remainder filled in from reference TRBV28 and TRBJ2-1): DVKVTQSSRYLVKRTGEKVFLECVQDMDHENMFWYRQDPGLGLRLIYFSYDVKMKEKGDIPEGYSVSREKKERFSLILESASTNQTSMYLCASSPGLGTRAQDEQFFGPGTRLTVL.

The J gene is TRBJ2-7, the V gene TRBV20-1, with a tentative D call TRBD2 (6 bases). Germline CDR1 reads DFQATT; CDR2 reads SNEGSKA (reference sequence). The germline V and J ends were trimmed by 0 bases and 10 bases, with 10 bases remaining between them. The CDR3 is made up of 11 amino acids. The CDR3 DNA follows: TGCAGTGCTAGAGAGGGGGGAAACCAGTACTTC. Protein: CSAREGGNQYF.

The table lists this clone with a few counts. The CDR3 protein is CATPPGGGEGYTF. The CDR3 DNA reads as TGTGCCACCCCTCCCGGTGGGGGCGAGGGCTACACCTTC. The chain recombines TRBV7-9 with TRBJ1-2; TRBD1 is a possible D gene (6 bases). The CDR3 has 13 amino acids. The germline V gene encodes CDR1 SEHNR and CDR2 FQNEAQ (reference sequence). V was trimmed by 10 bases and J by 8 bases, leaving 20 bases between them.

The chain joins TRBV5-1 to TRBJ2-5; TRBD2 matches at 12 bases. Trimming took 4 bases from V and 6 from J; bases not matched to a gene: 10. The CDR3 totals 16 residues. CDR1 is SGHRS, CDR2 YFSETQ, per germline. The CDR3 sequence is CASSVASGGAGKTQYF. The CDR3 nucleotides are TGCGCCAGCAGCGTCGCTAGCGGGGGGGCGGGAAAGACCCAGTACTTC.

The V and J genes are TRBV6-4 and TRBJ2-2; the D gene is possibly TRBD1 (5 bases). V dropped 6 bases and J dropped 7 bases, with 12 bases sitting between them. The CDR3 is 13 amino acids. Germline V gene lookup returns CDR1 MRHNA and CDR2 SNTAGT. This CDR3 is CASRSRDGGELFF. CDR3 coding DNA: TGTGCCAGCAGAAGCAGGGATGGCGGGGAGCTGTTTTTT.

The J gene is TRBJ1-6, the V gene TRBV7-8; perhaps TRBD1 as D (5 bases). The germline gives CDR1 SGHVS, CDR2 FQNEAQ. This CDR3 spans 13 amino acids. The V and J ends lost 1 base and 14 bases respectively, with 12 bases between them. This CDR3 is CASSLGAGGTLHF. The DNA of the CDR3 is TGTGCCAGCAGCTTAGGGGCGGGGGGGACCCTCCACTTT.

V is TRBV19 and J is TRBJ2-7; D ambiguous. The CDR3 covers 12 residues. Germline V CDR1 and CDR2: LNHDA, SQIVND (reference sequence). With 8 bases removed from V and 2 bases from J, the gap between germline ends came to 10 bases. CDR3 DNA sequence: TGTGCCAGTCGTGGCAGTCCCTACGAGCAGTACTTC. As protein: CASRGSPYEQYF.

J is TRBJ2-1 and V is TRBV27, with 9 bases identical to TRBD2. The V and J ends lost 4 bases and 6 bases, in that order; junction bases with no gene match: 13. This CDR3 is built from 17 residues. Germline V gives CDR1 MNHEY, CDR2 SMNVEV (reference sequence). For the CDR3, the DNA is TGTGCCAGCAGTTCCCTCTCCGCGGGGGGGCCCTCCAATGAGCAGTTCTTC. Its protein is CASSSLSAGGPSNEQFF.

This sequence joins TRBV10-2 and TRBJ1-2; tentative D call: TRBD1 (5 bases). Germline CDR1 reads WSHSY; CDR2 reads SAAADI. The CDR3 is 16 residues long. V was shortened by 6 bases and J by 2 bases, with 19 bases between the two germline ends. CDR3 sequence reads: CASSDLTGTGNYGYTF. The CDR3 DNA is TGCGCCAGCAGCGATCTGACCGGGACCGGGAACTATGGCTACACCTTC.

This chain connects TRBV13 to TRBJ2-7; 11 bases align to TRBD2. V gave up 5 bases and J gave up 5 bases; unmatched junction bases: 14. CDR1 and CDR2 (germline): PRHDT, FYEKMQ (reference sequence). The CDR3 spans 17 residues. The DNA of the CDR3 is TGTGCCAGCAGCGTTCTAGCGGGGGGTGGTAGCGTTCACGAGCAGTACTTC. Protein sequence: CASSVLAGGGSVHEQYF.

This clone showed up just once. V is TRBV6-1 and J is TRBJ2-1, with D possibly TRBD1 on 6 matching bases. The CDR3 is 18 residues long. V lost 4 bases to trimming and J lost 0 bases, with 19 bases between them. The germline gives CDR1 MNHNS, CDR2 SASEGT. CDR3 loop: CASSGKVGTPSSYNEQFF. The DNA of the CDR3 is TGTGCCAGCAGTGGAAAAGTTGGGACACCTTCCTCCTACAATGAGCAGTTCTTC.

The rearrangement links TRBV9 to TRBJ2-3; TRBD2 aligns across 7 bases. Germline CDR1 reads SGDLS; CDR2 reads YYNGEE. The V segment lost 3 bases and the J segment 3 bases; nucleotides outside the gene matches: 4. The CDR3 is 14 residues long. The CDR3 DNA follows: TGTGCCAGCAGCGAAGCGGGGCGTACAGATACGCAGTATTTT. This encodes CASSEAGRTDTQYF. The whole variable domain, remainder taken from reference TRBV9 and TRBJ2-3, is DSGVTQTPKHLITATGQRVTLRCSPRSGDLSVYWYQQSLDQGLQFLIQYYNGEERAKGNILERFSAQQFPDLHSELNLSSLELGDSALYFCASSEAGRTDTQYFGPGTRLTVL.

This clone was found a few times. V gene TRBV5-6 combines with J gene TRBJ1-1; D is unclear. The CDR3 spans 11 residues. The V end lost 0 bases, the J end lost 5 bases, and 2 bases lay between the germline ends. CDR1 and CDR2 from the germline V gene are SGHDT and YYEEEE. The CDR3 is CASSLVTEAFF. The CDR3 DNA reads as TGTGCCAGCAGCTTGGTTACTGAAGCTTTCTTT.

The chain is built from TRBV11-2 and TRBJ1-1; D is undetermined. Looked up from germline, CDR1 is SGHAT and CDR2 is FQNNGV. V was pared by 0 bases and J by 3 bases, with 20 bases between. The CDR3 extends over 18 amino acids. The CDR3 coding sequence is TGTGCCAGCAGCTTAGATCCTAGGACGCGTACTCGCGACACTGAAGCTTTCTTT. It is translated as CASSLDPRTRTRDTEAFF.

The chain uses TRBV2 and TRBJ2-7; 7 bases agree with TRBD1. V was clipped by 6 bases and J by 1 base; unmatched bases: 3. This CDR3 is built from 13 residues. Germline-derived CDR1 and CDR2 are SNHLY and FYNNEI. The CDR3 sequence is CASSLTGSYEQYF. CDR3 sequence (DNA): TGTGCCAGCAGCCTGACAGGGTCCTACGAGCAGTACTTC.

This sequence joins TRBV7-9 and TRBJ2-1, with 10 bases lining up with TRBD1. J was trimmed by 10 bases and V by 1 base; bases with no gene match: 13. Germline V gene data show CDR1 as SEHNR and CDR2 as FQNEAQ (reference sequence). The CDR3 length is 17 residues. The CDR3 reads CASSLGTGQGVAKEQFF. In DNA form, the CDR3 reads TGTGCCAGCAGCTTAGGTACCGGACAGGGGGTGGCAAAGGAGCAGTTCTTC. The complete variable domain, with remaining parts taken from reference TRBV7-9 and TRBJ2-1, reads DTGVSQNPRHKITKRGQNVTFRCDPISEHNRLYWYRQTLGQGPEFLTYFQNEAQLEKSRLLSDRFSAERPKGSFSTLEIQRTEQGDSAMYLCASSLGTGQGVAKEQFFGPGTRLTVL.

The chain uses TRBV30 and TRBJ2-5; TRBD1 is a possible D gene (8 bases). Germline CDR1 reads GTSNPN; CDR2 reads SVGIG (reference sequence). CDR3 length: 12 residues. The CDR3 loop is CAATGEGETQYF. The CDR3 DNA is TGTGCAGCGACAGGGGAGGGAGAGACCCAGTACTTC. Looking up the rest from reference TRBV30 and TRBJ2-5 gives the full variable domain: SQTIHQWPATLVQPVGSPLSLECTVEGTSNPNLYWYRQAAGRGLQLLFYSVGIGQISSEVPQNLSASRPQDRQFILSSKKLLLSDSGFYLCAATGEGETQYFGPGTRLLVL.

The chain uses TRBV9 and TRBJ2-7; either TRBD1 or TRBD2 may fit D (5 bases each). Germline V gene sequence: CDR1 SGDLS, CDR2 YYNGEE. Trimming stripped 3 bases from V and 2 bases from J, with 9 bases between. The CDR3 runs to 13 residues. The CDR3 sequence: CASSAGTTYEQYF. The CDR3 nucleotides read TGTGCCAGCAGCGCCGGGACGACCTACGAGCAGTACTTC.

CDR3 amino acids: CASSYQTSGGPDTQYF. CDR3 DNA sequence: TGTGCCAGCAGTTACCAGACTAGCGGGGGGCCAGATACGCAGTATTTT. The chain recombines TRBV6-5 with TRBJ2-3; 13 bases agree with TRBD2. The junction had 3 bases not matched to a gene; V was cut back by 2 bases and J by 4 bases. The CDR3 runs to 16 residues. In germline, CDR1 is MNHEY, CDR2 SVGAGI.

This sequence joins TRBV27 and TRBJ2-5; 7 bases are shared with TRBD2. The J call could be wrong; TRBJ2-7 is a better fit for the DNA end. The CDR3 contains 13 residues. Germline V gene data show CDR1 as MNHEY and CDR2 as SMNVEV (reference sequence). The chain's CDR3 is CASSLMGLREQYF. The CDR3 DNA is TGTGCCAGCAGTTTAATGGGACTACGCGAGCAGTACTTC.

The V call is TRBV7-7, the J call TRBJ2-7; maybe TRBD1 (6 bases). V was trimmed by 1 base and J by 0 bases, leaving 10 bases between them. Germline V gives CDR1 SSHAT, CDR2 FNYEAQ (reference sequence). The CDR3 loop spans 15 amino acids. CDR3: CASSLGQGSSYEQYF. Here the CDR3 DNA reads TGTGCCAGCAGCTTAGGGCAGGGGTCCTCCTACGAGCAGTACTTC.

J is TRBJ2-3 and V is TRBV9; D is undetermined. The CDR3 sequence is 14 residues long. V was trimmed by 2 bases and J by 4 bases, leaving 11 bases between them. In germline, CDR1 is SGDLS, CDR2 YYNGEE. The CDR3 nucleotides read TGTGCCAGCAGCGTGAGTGGCTCCCCAGATACGCAGTATTTT. Its translation is CASSVSGSPDTQYF.